This TCR beta chain was sequenced during a study of Graves' ophthalmopathy and Graves' hyperthyroidism. Study-wide points: The authors also found most expanded thyroid clonotypes above 0.001 frequency in blood. With around 65% sensitivity and around 79% specificity, the model predicted ophthalmopathy progression.

Moderate-to-severe activity, CAS ≥3, NOSPECS ≥4 and duration under 3 months were recorded for donors with ophthalmopathy. The PBMCs were taken from less than 11 ml of fresh peripheral blood. Investigators amplified TCR beta CDR3 regions from RNA transcripts. HTBI primers were used in a first-round RT-PCR, which preceded a second-round multiplex PCR. TCRdb fed the multiplex PCR reads into MiXCR, producing one record per CDR3 protein. The sample holds a few hundred thousand distinct CDR3 sequences, around a fifth seen once. This clonotype was found many times. The antigen is unknown. CDR1 is LNHNV and CDR2 is YYDKDF in the germline V gene (reference sequence). This CDR3 contains 15 residues. Trimming pared 2 bases from V and 1 base from J, leaving 9 bases between.

This chain connects TRBV15 to TRBJ1-5; no definite D call. Sequencing input: peripheral blood. This TCR came from a woman aged 45-65 years with Graves' ophthalmopathy. CDR3 nucleotides: TGTGCCACCAGCAGATACCAACAGAGCAATCAGCCCCAGCATTTT. Translation gives CATSRYQQSNQPQHF. The full variable domain, completed using reference TRBV15 and TRBJ1-5, is DAMVIQNPRYQVTQFGKPVTLSCSQTLNHNVMYWYQQKSSQAPKLLFHYYDKDFNNEADTPDNFQSRRPNTSFCFLDIRSPGLGDTAMYLCATSRYQQSNQPQHFGDGTRLSIL.